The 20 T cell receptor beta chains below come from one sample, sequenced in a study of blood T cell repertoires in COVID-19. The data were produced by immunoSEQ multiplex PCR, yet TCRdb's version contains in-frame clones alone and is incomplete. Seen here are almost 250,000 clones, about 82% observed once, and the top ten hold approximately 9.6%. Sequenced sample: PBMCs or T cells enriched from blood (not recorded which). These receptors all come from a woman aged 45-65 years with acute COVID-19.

This chain's CDR3 is CATSRDTGIYGYTF. The CDR3 coding sequence is TGTGCCACCAGCAGAGATACGGGGATCTATGGCTACACCTTC. V and J are TRBV15 and TRBJ1-2, with D uncertain. The length of the CDR3 is 14 residues. The V gene lost 0 bases and the J gene lost 4 bases, with 9 bases spanning the gap. Looked up from germline, CDR1 is LNHNV and CDR2 is YYDKDF (reference sequence).

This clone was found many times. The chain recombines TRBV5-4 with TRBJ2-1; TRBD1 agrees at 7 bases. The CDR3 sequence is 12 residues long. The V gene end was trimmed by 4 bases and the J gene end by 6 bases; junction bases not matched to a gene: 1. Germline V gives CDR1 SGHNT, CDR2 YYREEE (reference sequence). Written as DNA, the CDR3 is TGTGCCAGCAGCCGGGACAGCAATGAGCAGTTCTTC. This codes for CASSRDSNEQFF.

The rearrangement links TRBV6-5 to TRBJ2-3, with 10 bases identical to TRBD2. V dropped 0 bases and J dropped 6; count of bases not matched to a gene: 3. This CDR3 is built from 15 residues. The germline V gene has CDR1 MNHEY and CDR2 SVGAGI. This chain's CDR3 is CASSYSKLAGDTQYF. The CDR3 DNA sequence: TGTGCCAGCAGTTACTCGAAACTAGCGGGGGATACGCAGTATTTT.

The CDR3 is CASSPGLAGVQETQYF. DNA of the CDR3: TGTGCCAGCAGCCCCGGACTAGCGGGGGTCCAAGAGACCCAGTACTTC. This rearrangement joins TRBV7-9 to TRBJ2-5; the match to TRBD2 covers 13 bases. Losses at the gene ends were 5 bases for V and 1 base for J; bases not matched to a gene: 4. This CDR3 comprises 16 residues. Germline V CDR1 and CDR2: SEHNR, FQNEAQ (reference sequence).

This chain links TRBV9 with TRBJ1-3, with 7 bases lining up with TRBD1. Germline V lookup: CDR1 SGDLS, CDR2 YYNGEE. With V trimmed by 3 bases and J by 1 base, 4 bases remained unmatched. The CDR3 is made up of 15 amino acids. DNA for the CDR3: TGTGCCAGCAGCGCCCAGGGGGTGTCTGGAAACACCATATATTTT. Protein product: CASSAQGVSGNTIYF.

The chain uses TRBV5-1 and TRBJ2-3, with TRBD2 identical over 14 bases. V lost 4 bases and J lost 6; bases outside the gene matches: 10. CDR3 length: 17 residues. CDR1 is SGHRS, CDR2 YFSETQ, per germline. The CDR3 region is CASSPGTSGGLRDTQYF. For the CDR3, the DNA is TGCGCCAGCAGCCCCGGGACTAGCGGGGGCCTCCGGGATACGCAGTATTTT.

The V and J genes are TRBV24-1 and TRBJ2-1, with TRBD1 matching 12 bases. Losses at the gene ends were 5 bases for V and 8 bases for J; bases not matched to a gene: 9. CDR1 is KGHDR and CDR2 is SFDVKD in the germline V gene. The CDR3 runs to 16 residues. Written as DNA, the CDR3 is TGTGCCACCAGTGGTCCTCCGGGACAGGGGGCTTATGAGCAGTTCTTC. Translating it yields CATSGPPGQGAYEQFF.

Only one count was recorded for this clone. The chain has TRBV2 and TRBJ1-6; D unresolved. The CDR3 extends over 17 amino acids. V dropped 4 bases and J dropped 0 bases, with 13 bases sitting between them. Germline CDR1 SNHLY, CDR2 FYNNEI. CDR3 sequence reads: CASSVERESSYNSPLHF. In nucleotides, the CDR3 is TGTGCCAGCAGTGTAGAACGGGAGAGCTCCTATAATTCACCCCTCCACTTT.

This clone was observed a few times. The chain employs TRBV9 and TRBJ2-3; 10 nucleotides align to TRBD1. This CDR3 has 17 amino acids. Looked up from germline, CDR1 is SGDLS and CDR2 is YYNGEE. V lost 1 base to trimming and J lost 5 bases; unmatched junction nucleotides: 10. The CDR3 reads CASSVSPGQGMGDTQYF. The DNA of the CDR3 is TGTGCCAGCAGCGTATCACCGGGACAGGGGATGGGAGATACGCAGTATTTT.

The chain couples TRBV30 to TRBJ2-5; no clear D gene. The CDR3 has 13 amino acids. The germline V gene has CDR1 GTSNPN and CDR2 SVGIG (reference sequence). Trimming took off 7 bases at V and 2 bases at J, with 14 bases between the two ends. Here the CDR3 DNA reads TGTGCCTACTTAAACAGTTTTCAAGAGACCCAGTACTTC. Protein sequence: CAYLNSFQETQYF.

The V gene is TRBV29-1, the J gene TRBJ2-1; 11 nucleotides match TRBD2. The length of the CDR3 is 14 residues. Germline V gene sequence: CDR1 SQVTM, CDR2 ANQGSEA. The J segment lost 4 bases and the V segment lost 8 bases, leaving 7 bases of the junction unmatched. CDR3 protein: CSFLAGGPYNEQFF. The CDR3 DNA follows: TGCAGCTTCTTAGCGGGGGGGCCTTACAATGAGCAGTTCTTC.

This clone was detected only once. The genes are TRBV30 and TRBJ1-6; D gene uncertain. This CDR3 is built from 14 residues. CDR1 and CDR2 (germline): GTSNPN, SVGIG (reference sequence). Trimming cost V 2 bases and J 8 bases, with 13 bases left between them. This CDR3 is CAWSLRLSHSPLHF. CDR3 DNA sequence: TGTGCCTGGAGTCTTCGCCTGAGTCATTCACCCCTCCACTTT.

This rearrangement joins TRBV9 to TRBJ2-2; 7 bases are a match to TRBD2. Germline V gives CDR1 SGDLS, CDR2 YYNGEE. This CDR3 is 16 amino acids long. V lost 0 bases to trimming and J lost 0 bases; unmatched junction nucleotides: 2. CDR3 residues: CASSVGGRANTGELFF. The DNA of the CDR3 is TGTGCCAGCAGCGTAGGGGGGAGGGCGAACACCGGGGAGCTGTTTTTT.

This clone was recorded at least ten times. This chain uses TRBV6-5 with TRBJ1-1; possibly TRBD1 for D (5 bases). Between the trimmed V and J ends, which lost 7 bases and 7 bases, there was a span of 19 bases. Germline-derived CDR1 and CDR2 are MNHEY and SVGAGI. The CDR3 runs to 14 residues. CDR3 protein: CASTKTGGGDEAFF. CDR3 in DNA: TGTGCCAGCACCAAAACCGGGGGAGGAGATGAAGCTTTCTTT.

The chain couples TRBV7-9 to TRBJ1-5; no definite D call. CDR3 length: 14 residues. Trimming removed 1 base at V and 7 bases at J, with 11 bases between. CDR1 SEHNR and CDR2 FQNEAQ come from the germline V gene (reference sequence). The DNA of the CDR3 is TGTGCCAGCAGCTTAGGGGCGGAGGGACAGCCCCAGCATTTT. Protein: CASSLGAEGQPQHF.

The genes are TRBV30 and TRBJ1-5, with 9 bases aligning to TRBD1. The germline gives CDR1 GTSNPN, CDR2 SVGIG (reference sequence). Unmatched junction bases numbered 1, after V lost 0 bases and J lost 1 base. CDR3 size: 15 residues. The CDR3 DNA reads TGTGCCTGGAGTGTACAGGGGGCGAGCAATCAGCCCCAGCATTTT. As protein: CAWSVQGASNQPQHF.

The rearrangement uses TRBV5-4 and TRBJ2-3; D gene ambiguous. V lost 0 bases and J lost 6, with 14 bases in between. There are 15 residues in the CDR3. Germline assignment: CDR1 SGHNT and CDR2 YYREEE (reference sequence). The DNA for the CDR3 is TGTGCCAGCAGCTTGGATCTCGGTACGTTCGATACGCAGTATTTT. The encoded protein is CASSLDLGTFDTQYF.

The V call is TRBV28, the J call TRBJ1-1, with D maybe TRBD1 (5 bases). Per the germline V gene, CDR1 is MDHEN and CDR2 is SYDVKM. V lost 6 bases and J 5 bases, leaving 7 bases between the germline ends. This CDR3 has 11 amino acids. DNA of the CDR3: TGTGCCAGCAGGGGGCGGACTGAAGCTTTCTTT. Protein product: CASRGRTEAFF. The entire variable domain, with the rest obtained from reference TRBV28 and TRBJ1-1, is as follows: DVKVTQSSRYLVKRTGEKVFLECVQDMDHENMFWYRQDPGLGLRLIYFSYDVKMKEKGDIPEGYSVSREKKERFSLILESASTNQTSMYLCASRGRTEAFFGQGTRLTVV.

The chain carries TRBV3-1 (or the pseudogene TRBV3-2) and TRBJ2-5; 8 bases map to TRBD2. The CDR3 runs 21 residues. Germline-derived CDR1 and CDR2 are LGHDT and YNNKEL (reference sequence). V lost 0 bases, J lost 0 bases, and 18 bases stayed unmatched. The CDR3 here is CASSQEWRGGTLIMYQETQYF. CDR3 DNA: TGTGCCAGCAGCCAAGAATGGCGCGGGGGGACCCTAATTATGTACCAAGAGACCCAGTACTTC.

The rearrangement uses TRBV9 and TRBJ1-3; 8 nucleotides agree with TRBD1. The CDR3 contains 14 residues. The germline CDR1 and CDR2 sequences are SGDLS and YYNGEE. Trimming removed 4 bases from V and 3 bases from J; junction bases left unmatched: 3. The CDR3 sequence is CASSRQGIGNTIYF. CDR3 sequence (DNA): TGTGCCAGCAGCAGACAGGGGATTGGAAACACCATATATTTT.